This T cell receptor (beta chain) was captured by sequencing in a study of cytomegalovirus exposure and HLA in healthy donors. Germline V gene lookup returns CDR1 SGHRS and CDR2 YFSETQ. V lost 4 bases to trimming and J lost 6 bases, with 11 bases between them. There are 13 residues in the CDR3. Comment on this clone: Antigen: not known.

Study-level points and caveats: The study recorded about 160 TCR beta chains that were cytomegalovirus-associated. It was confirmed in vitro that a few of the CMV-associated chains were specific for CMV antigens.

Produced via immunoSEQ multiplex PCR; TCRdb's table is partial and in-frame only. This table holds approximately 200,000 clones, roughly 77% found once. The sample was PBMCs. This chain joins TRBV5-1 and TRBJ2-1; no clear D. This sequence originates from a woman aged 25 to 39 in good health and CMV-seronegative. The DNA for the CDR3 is TGCGCCAGCAGCCCCAGACTGGGCAATGAGCAGTTCTTC. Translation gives CASSPRLGNEQFF.